Each of the 10 T cell receptor beta chains below was sequenced from the same sample in a study of blood T cells in healthy people across ages. Primers used in a second PCR of roughly 6 to 11 cycles were a sample-barcoded 5' primer and a J-beta primer mix. Using its own MiXCR run on the 5' RACE reads, TCRdb lists one record per CDR3 protein. In the table there are roughly 1,800,000 distinct CDR3 sequences, around half of which are singletons. Sequences were obtained from blood. Receptors were obtained from a woman aged 40 to 49 in good health.

The chain has TRBV29-1 and TRBJ2-1, with D unresolved. The V end was cut by 1 base, the J end by 8 bases, with 18 bases between. The CDR3 runs 15 residues. In germline, CDR1 is SQVTM, CDR2 ANQGSEA. CDR3 in DNA: TGCAGCGTTGAAGTTTGGCCTGTTATCGACTATGAGCAGTTCTTC. Encoded protein: CSVEVWPVIDYEQFF.

This rearrangement joins TRBV27 to TRBJ2-1, with D possibly being TRBD1 (6 bases). The CDR3 length is 16 residues. The V gene lost 4 bases and the J gene lost 1 base, with 14 bases spanning the gap. CDR1 and CDR2 from the germline V gene are MNHEY and SMNVEV (reference sequence). The CDR3 region is CASSSLGGTSYNEQFF. In nucleotides, the CDR3 is TGTGCCAGCAGTTCCCTAGGGGGAACTTCCTACAATGAGCAGTTCTTC.

A few counts support this clonotype. The chain joins TRBV4-2 to TRBJ2-1; 8 nucleotides align to TRBD2. The junction had 4 bases not matched to a gene; V was cut back by 4 bases and J by 2 bases. Germline assignment: CDR1 LGHNA and CDR2 YNFKEQ. The CDR3 has 15 residues. DNA of the CDR3: TGTGCCAGCAGCCGAAATAGCGGGGCCTACAATGAGCAGTTCTTC. Translation: CASSRNSGAYNEQFF.

V usage is TRBV7-2 and J usage is TRBJ2-1, with 8 nucleotides matching TRBD2. CDR1 and CDR2 from the germline V gene are SGHTA and FQGNSA. This CDR3 contains 15 residues. Trimming took 1 base from V and 6 from J; bases not matched to a gene: 5. This chain's CDR3 is CASSLGLSGSNEQFF. The CDR3 coding sequence is TGTGCCAGCAGCTTAGGACTGAGCGGGAGCAATGAGCAGTTCTTC.

This chain uses TRBV5-1 with TRBJ2-1; D call uncertain. V lost 7 bases, J lost 5 bases, and 13 bases lay in between. The germline CDR1 and CDR2 sequences are SGHRS and YFSETQ. The length of the CDR3 is 13 residues. The CDR3 spells CASGPMADNEQFF. For the CDR3, the DNA is TGCGCCAGCGGCCCTATGGCAGACAATGAGCAGTTCTTC.

The chain couples TRBV6-1 to TRBJ2-3; tentative D call: TRBD2 (7 bases). Germline V gives CDR1 MNHNS, CDR2 SASEGT. This CDR3 has 15 amino acids. V lost 2 bases and J lost 6, with 15 bases in between. CDR3 sequence reads: CASSEPTGGPDTQYF. The CDR3 DNA is TGTGCCAGCAGTGAACCAACGGGGGGCCCGGATACGCAGTATTTT.

This clonotype was observed a few times. This chain connects TRBV4-3 to TRBJ2-1; 7 bases line up with TRBD1. CDR3 length: 15 amino acids. Germline loops: CDR1 LGHNA, CDR2 YSLEER. The trim removed 3 bases at V and 5 bases at J, leaving 7 bases unmatched. Written as DNA, the CDR3 is TGCGCCAGCAGCCAGCGGACAGGTTACAACAATGAGCAGTTCTTC. Protein sequence: CASSQRTGYNNEQFF.

The chain has TRBV20-1 and TRBJ1-6; D is uncertain. The CDR3 spans 10 residues. Germline lookup yields CDR1 DFQATT and CDR2 SNEGSKA (reference sequence). The germline V and J ends were trimmed by 5 bases and 13 bases, with 9 bases remaining between them. This CDR3 reads CSAPGPPLHF. Here the CDR3 DNA reads TGCAGTGCTCCCGGACCTCCCCTCCACTTT.

The CDR3 sequence is CASSQEGQASTDTQYF. The CDR3, as DNA: TGCGCCAGCAGCCAAGAGGGACAGGCTAGCACAGATACGCAGTATTTT. V usage is TRBV4-3 and J usage is TRBJ2-3; 8 nucleotides line up with TRBD1. The CDR3 runs to 16 residues. The junction had 2 bases not matched to a gene; V was cut back by 0 bases and J by 0 bases. The germline V gene encodes CDR1 LGHNA and CDR2 YSLEER.

This clonotype was detected only a few times. The V and J genes are TRBV7-2 and TRBJ2-5; 7 positions match TRBD1. V lost 3 bases to trimming and J lost 1 base; unmatched junction nucleotides: 11. The length of the CDR3 is 17 residues. From germline, CDR1 is SGHTA and CDR2 FQGNSA. The chain's CDR3 is CASSLRQRTGFQETQYF. The CDR3 nucleotides are TGTGCCAGCAGCTTGAGGCAAAGGACAGGCTTCCAAGAGACCCAGTACTTC.